A single sample is the source of the 31 T cell receptor beta chains below, sequenced in a study of regulatory T cells in long-lasting Graves disease. Described time point: newly diagnosed GD, antithyroid drugs for less than 3 months. Construction of the TCR library relied on RNA isolated from PBMCs. Arm-PCR of CDR3 regions with iRepertoire HTBI primers generated TCR beta libraries. From the multiplex PCR reads, TCRdb called clonotypes with MiXCR, one entry per CDR3 protein. The sample carries roughly 350,000 distinct CDR3 sequences, over 15% recorded once. In addition, the sample was reused for a study of T cells in Graves' hyperthyroidism and ophthalmopathy.

Material: peripheral blood mononuclear cells (PBMCs), obtained at new diagnosis, from a patient treated with antithyroid drugs. The source is a man aged 40-49 years with Graves disease.

The rearrangement joins TRBV3-1 to TRBJ2-7, with 7 bases matching TRBD2. V lost 4 bases to trimming and J lost 2 bases; unmatched junction nucleotides: 5. CDR1 and CDR2 from the germline V gene are LGHDT and YNNKEL (reference sequence). CDR3 length equals 14 residues. DNA of the CDR3: TGTGCCAGCAGCCGTGAGCGGGGACCCTACGAGCAGTACTTC. Translating gives CASSRERGPYEQYF.

The chain recombines TRBV18 with TRBJ1-4, with a possible D match to TRBD1 (6 bases). Germline CDR1 is KGHSH and CDR2 is LQKENI. The CDR3 loop spans 16 amino acids. Deletions cut 2 bases from V and 7 bases from J, with 17 bases between. CDR3 nucleotide sequence: TGTGCCAGCTCACCAGCGAGGGGGTCGGGAGGTGAAAAACTGTTTTTT. Protein sequence: CASSPARGSGGEKLFF.

The gene calls are TRBV6-2 or TRBV6-3 and TRBJ2-7, with 9 nucleotides matching TRBD1. Unmatched junction bases numbered 6, after V lost 4 bases and J lost 5 bases. Germline V gene data show CDR1 as MNHEY and CDR2 as SVGEGT. This CDR3 is 14 amino acids long. CDR3 loop: CASSFRDRAHEQYF. As DNA, the CDR3 is TGTGCCAGCAGTTTCCGGGACAGGGCCCACGAGCAGTACTTC.

The sample holds a few counts of this clonotype. A much more abundant neighbour one base away suggests this may be a read error. This chain connects TRBV20-1 to TRBJ2-3, with a weak D call TRBD2 (7 bases). The J call may be incorrect, as the DNA end agrees better with TRBJ2-5. Germline V gives CDR1 DFQATT, CDR2 SNEGSKA (reference sequence). The CDR3 has 11 amino acids. This chain's CDR3 is CSAGRGGAQYF. The CDR3 DNA reads as TGCAGTGCTGGTAGGGGGGGGGCCCAGTACTTC.

The chain links TRBV5-6 to TRBJ2-3; D perhaps matches TRBD2 (5 bases). The germline V gene encodes CDR1 SGHDT and CDR2 YYEEEE. The V end lost 7 bases, the J end lost 6 bases, and 6 bases lay between the germline ends. This CDR3 region has 10 residues. For the CDR3, the DNA is TGTGCCAGCGGGAGTGATACGCAGTATTTT. This gives the protein CASGSDTQYF.

There are many counts of this clonotype. This chain links TRBV12-3 or TRBV12-4 with TRBJ2-7, with a weak D call TRBD2 (5 bases). The CDR3 sequence is 14 residues long. Between the trimmed V and J ends, which lost 5 bases and 6 bases, there was a span of 17 bases. The CDR3 bases are TGTGCCAGCAGTGCCCGGAGAGGGAATCTCGAGCAGTACTTC. Residues: CASSARRGNLEQYF.

This clonotype was seen a few times. The V gene is TRBV9, the J gene TRBJ2-7; D possibly corresponds to TRBD2 (6 bases). Trimming cost V 4 bases and J 3 bases, with 14 bases left between them. This CDR3 spans 14 amino acids. Germline assignment: CDR1 SGDLS and CDR2 YYNGEE. Here the CDR3 reads CASSRDGGVYEQYF. The DNA for the CDR3 is TGTGCCAGCAGCAGGGACGGGGGAGTCTACGAGCAGTACTTC.

This clonotype was seen repeatedly, ten times or more. The rearrangement uses TRBV27 and TRBJ2-7; 9 bases line up with TRBD1. CDR1 is MNHEY, CDR2 SMNVEV, per germline (reference sequence). The CDR3 has 17 residues. The V gene end was trimmed by 2 bases and the J gene end by 4 bases; junction bases not matched to a gene: 12. The CDR3 bases are TGTGCCAGCAGTTTAGGGTTTTTGGGGGACAGGGCTTACGAGCAGTACTTC. Translation: CASSLGFLGDRAYEQYF.

The CDR3 bases are TGCAGTGTACGACAGAGCTCCTATAATTCACCCCTCCACTTT. Translated, it gives CSVRQSSYNSPLHF. The chain couples TRBV20-1 to TRBJ1-6; possible D gene TRBD1, 5 bases. Germline loops: CDR1 DFQATT, CDR2 SNEGSKA (reference sequence). The V and J ends lost 7 bases and 0 bases respectively, with 10 bases between them. The CDR3 loop spans 14 amino acids.

This clonotype was detected ten times or more. The chain recombines TRBV5-6 with TRBJ2-7, with a possible D match to TRBD1 (5 bases). Trimming stripped 2 bases from V and 5 bases from J, with 17 bases between. This CDR3 is built from 15 residues. Germline V gene sequence: CDR1 SGHDT, CDR2 YYEEEE. Written as DNA, the CDR3 is TGTGCCAGCAGCTTTATATACAGGCCTGGGGACGAGCAGTACTTC. The encoded protein is CASSFIYRPGDEQYF.

This clonotype was counted many times. The chain employs TRBV27 and TRBJ2-1; D is ambiguous. This CDR3 is built from 14 residues. From germline, CDR1 is MNHEY and CDR2 SMNVEV (reference sequence). V was clipped by 3 bases and J by 2 bases, with 8 bases between them. The CDR3 coding sequence is TGTGCCAGCAGTTTGATGCCGGCCTACAATGAGCAGTTCTTC. As protein: CASSLMPAYNEQFF.

Concerning this clonotype itself: A much more abundant neighbour one base away suggests this may be a read error. This rearrangement joins TRBV3-1 to TRBJ2-1, with D perhaps TRBD2 (5 bases). Germline V lookup: CDR1 LGHDT, CDR2 YNNKEL (reference sequence). The CDR3 runs 16 residues. CDR3 in DNA: TGTGTCAGCAGCCCCCGACTAAGAAACTCCTACAATGAGCAGTTCTTC. Amino acid sequence: CVSSPRLRNSYNEQFF.

This clonotype was detected ten times or more. J is TRBJ2-3 and V is TRBV15; D gene uncertain. Between the trimmed V and J ends, which lost 4 bases and 5 bases, there was a span of 19 bases. Per germline, CDR1 LNHNV and CDR2 YYDKDF (reference sequence). The CDR3 has 16 amino acids. The CDR3 region has the DNA TGTGCCACCAGCAACCCAGGCAGTATGGGTGGAGATACGCAGTATTTT. This encodes CATSNPGSMGGDTQYF.

This clonotype has a handful of counts. V gene TRBV15 combines with J gene TRBJ1-2, with D maybe TRBD1 (5 bases). The CDR3 loop spans 15 amino acids. Germline loops: CDR1 LNHNV, CDR2 YYDKDF (reference sequence). Trimming took off 1 base at V and 1 base at J, with 10 bases between the two ends. The CDR3 protein is CATSRGYGGNYGYTF. The DNA for the CDR3 is TGTGCCACCAGCAGAGGCTATGGGGGTAACTATGGCTACACCTTC.

This clonotype was recorded many times. The chain has TRBV7-9 and TRBJ2-1; 10 nucleotides line up with TRBD2. The V gene's germline CDR1 is SEHNR and CDR2 FQNEAQ (reference sequence). The CDR3 spans 15 residues. Trimming cost V 2 bases and J 5 bases; bases outside gene matches: 3. The CDR3 nucleotides are TGTGCCAGCAGCTTAACTAGCGGGAAAAACAATGAGCAGTTCTTC. Translated: CASSLTSGKNNEQFF. Based on the CDR3 plus reference TRBV7-9 and TRBJ2-1, the full variable domain is DTGVSQNPRHKITKRGQNVTFRCDPISEHNRLYWYRQTLGQGPEFLTYFQNEAQLEKSRLLSDRFSAERPKGSFSTLEIQRTEQGDSAMYLCASSLTSGKNNEQFFGPGTRLTVL.

This chain joins TRBV4-1 and TRBJ1-1; no firm D call. Germline CDR1 and CDR2: MGHRA and YSYEKL. The CDR3 covers 13 residues. With 1 base removed from V and 3 bases from J, the gap between germline ends came to 6 bases. This CDR3 reads CASSQVVYTEAFF. The DNA for the CDR3 is TGCGCCAGCAGCCAAGTGGTCTACACTGAAGCTTTCTTT.

This clonotype was seen repeatedly, ten times or more. The rearrangement joins TRBV15 to TRBJ1-5, with D unclear. Trimming stripped 0 bases from V and 7 bases from J, with 4 bases between. In germline, CDR1 is LNHNV, CDR2 YYDKDF (reference sequence). The CDR3 covers 12 residues. In nucleotides, the CDR3 is TGTGCCACCAGCAGAGATAACCAGCCCCAGCATTTT. It is translated as CATSRDNQPQHF. Together with reference TRBV15 and TRBJ1-5, the CDR3 gives the full variable domain: DAMVIQNPRYQVTQFGKPVTLSCSQTLNHNVMYWYQQKSSQAPKLLFHYYDKDFNNEADTPDNFQSRRPNTSFCFLDIRSPGLGDTAMYLCATSRDNQPQHFGDGTRLSIL.

This clonotype was found a few times. This rearrangement joins TRBV20-1 to TRBJ1-3; D remains ambiguous. Germline V gene lookup returns CDR1 DFQATT and CDR2 SNEGSKA (reference sequence). V lost 1 base, J lost 4 bases, and 11 bases lay in between. CDR3 size: 14 residues. CDR3 in DNA: TGCAGTGCTAGAGTCCCAACCCTAGGAAACACCATATATTTT. This codes for CSARVPTLGNTIYF.

This clonotype came up many times. The DNA for the CDR3 is TGCGCCAGCAGCCCAATGGGACAGGGCTACACAGATACGCAGTATTTT. Its protein product is CASSPMGQGYTDTQYF. The chain has TRBV5-1 and TRBJ2-3; 9 positions match TRBD1. Germline V gene data show CDR1 as SGHRS and CDR2 as YFSETQ. This CDR3 comprises 16 residues. V dropped 4 bases and J dropped 2; count of bases not matched to a gene: 8.

This clonotype was found many times. The chain joins TRBV6-5 to TRBJ2-2; a possible D gene is TRBD2 (6 bases). The V gene lost 2 bases and the J gene lost 0 bases, with 10 bases spanning the gap. Germline values: CDR1 MNHEY, CDR2 SVGAGI. CDR3 length: 16 residues. The CDR3 DNA reads as TGTGCCAGCAGTTACACCTGGGGGGCGAACACCGGGGAGCTGTTTTTT. Translating gives CASSYTWGANTGELFF.

As for this clonotype: A read error is likely, as this CDR3 ends without the conserved phenylalanine or tryptophan. V gene TRBV7-3 combines with J gene TRBJ2-5, with a tentative D call TRBD1 (6 bases). V dropped 5 bases and J dropped 2 bases, with 9 bases sitting between them. Germline values: CDR1 SGHTA, CDR2 FQGTGA. The CDR3 is 13 amino acids. For the CDR3, the DNA is TGTGCCAGCAGCCTCGGACAGCAAGAGACCCAGTACCTC. Amino acids: CASSLGQQETQYL.

At least ten counts were recorded for this clonotype. This chain links TRBV28 with TRBJ2-3; D not resolved. Germline CDR1 and CDR2: MDHEN and SYDVKM. This CDR3 has 13 residues. The ends were cut back, 5 bases at V and 4 bases at J, with 10 bases in the middle. This chain's CDR3 is CASSPPVPDTQYF. The CDR3 region has the DNA TGTGCCAGCAGTCCTCCAGTTCCAGATACGCAGTATTTT.

This clonotype was observed many times. This sequence joins TRBV7-2 and TRBJ1-5; 8 bases agree with TRBD1. With V trimmed by 4 bases and J by 4 bases, 3 bases remained unmatched. The germline V gene has CDR1 SGHTA and CDR2 FQGNSA. The CDR3 loop spans 14 amino acids. The CDR3 DNA reads TGTGCCAGCAGCTCCCGGACAGGGAATCAGCCCCAGCATTTT. Protein product: CASSSRTGNQPQHF.

Ten or more counts support this clonotype. This sequence joins TRBV12-3 or TRBV12-4 and TRBJ1-4, with D unclear. The CDR3 is made up of 15 amino acids. V lost 0 bases and J lost 7, with 12 bases in between. As DNA, the CDR3 is TGTGCCAGCAGTTTAGCGGGCAGAGATGGTGAAAAACTGTTTTTT. Translating it yields CASSLAGRDGEKLFF.

This clonotype was detected ten times or more. The chain couples TRBV3-1 to TRBJ1-6; D perhaps matches TRBD1 (5 bases). Per germline, CDR1 LGHDT and CDR2 YNNKEL (reference sequence). CDR3 length equals 17 residues. The V gene lost 1 base and the J gene lost 0 bases, with 10 bases spanning the gap. The CDR3 is CASSQGDFLSYNSPLHF. For the CDR3, the DNA is TGTGCCAGCAGCCAAGGGGACTTTCTCTCCTATAATTCACCCCTCCACTTT.

This clonotype has a handful of counts. CDR3 residues: CASSYNAQRGRGDEQYF. In DNA, the CDR3 is TGTGCCAGCAGTTACAATGCCCAGCGGGGGAGGGGCGACGAGCAGTACTTC. The chain has TRBV6-2 or TRBV6-3 and TRBJ2-7, with 8 bases identical to TRBD2. V was pared by 2 bases and J by 5 bases, with 14 bases of the junction left unmatched. This CDR3 comprises 17 residues. Per germline, CDR1 MNHEY and CDR2 SVGEGT.

This clonotype has ten or more counts. The genes are TRBV27 and TRBJ1-2, with D uncertain. Germline values: CDR1 MNHEY, CDR2 SMNVEV (reference sequence). Trimming removed 3 bases from V and 1 base from J, with 9 bases in between. The CDR3 extends over 14 amino acids. This CDR3 reads CASSFRLGNYGYTF. The CDR3 DNA sequence: TGTGCCAGCAGTTTTAGGTTGGGTAACTATGGCTACACCTTC.

The chain joins TRBV29-1 to TRBJ1-2, with 9 bases fitting TRBD1. This CDR3 is 14 amino acids long. Germline V gene lookup returns CDR1 SQVTM and CDR2 ANQGSEA. Trimming at V came to 6 bases and at J to 7 bases, leaving 12 bases not matched to a gene. CDR3 loop: CSVRARTGAFGYTF. CDR3 in DNA: TGCAGCGTGCGAGCCAGGACAGGGGCGTTTGGCTACACCTTC.

In its sample, this clonotype was seen a few times. The J gene is TRBJ1-5, the V gene TRBV6-1; the match to TRBD1 covers 7 bases. The CDR3 totals 13 residues. The V gene's germline CDR1 is MNHNS and CDR2 SASEGT. In nucleotides, the CDR3 is TGTGCATCCCAGGGACAGAGCAATCAGCCCCAGCATTTT. This gives the protein CASQGQSNQPQHF.

This clonotype was found many times. Its ends do not fully match the called genes, so a read error is possible. The rearrangement joins TRBV5-1 to TRBJ1-1; D remains ambiguous. CDR1 and CDR2 from the germline V gene are SGHRS and YFSETQ. This CDR3 comprises 15 residues. CDR3 coding DNA: TGTGCCAGCAGCTTGGTGACGGCGATGAACACTGAAGCTTTCTTT. This encodes CASSLVTAMNTEAFF.

This clonotype was counted at least ten times. The gene calls are TRBV2 and TRBJ1-5, with D uncertain. This CDR3 contains 15 residues. V was clipped by 5 bases and J by 2 bases, with 13 bases between them. Germline V gene data show CDR1 as SNHLY and CDR2 as FYNNEI. This CDR3 is CASSLDPVGNQPQHF. The CDR3 bases are TGTGCCAGCAGTTTGGACCCGGTGGGCAATCAGCCCCAGCATTTT.